This record looks at one TCR beta chain sequence and its context. Here immunoSEQ multiplex PCR was the method, and the copy in TCRdb shows in-frame clones only, minus some. The sample has 250,000 to 350,000 clones, approximately 88% seen once. V gave up 2 bases and J gave up 5 bases; unmatched junction bases: 8. This CDR3 region has 15 residues. CDR1 is LGHNA, CDR2 YSLEER, per germline. These data come from a study of cytomegalovirus exposure and HLA in healthy donors. The chain uses TRBV4-3 and TRBJ2-7, with 8 bases fitting TRBD1. Sample: PBMCs. This receptor was identified in a man younger than 40 in good health and CMV-seronegative. The DNA for the CDR3 is TGCGCCAGCAGCCAACGGCGTCAGGGGGCTCACGAGCAGTACTTC. The encoded protein is CASSQRRQGAHEQYF.